This T cell receptor (beta chain) was observed in a study of T cell repertoires in cytomegalovirus infection. Via MiXCR, TCRdb re-called the reads, giving one row per CDR3 protein. The repertoire holds about 920,000 distinct CDR3 sequences, with around 31% as singletons. Comment on this clonotype: Antigen unknown.

The TCR comes from a human donor in good health (CMV status not recorded). Some clones in this sample may be carry-over from other donors' samples. Sequencing used cultured CD8+ T cells from PBMCs, obtained from culture after CMV antigen stimulation.

Written as DNA, the CDR3 is TGTGCCAGCAGCCAACCGGGACGGTCCTACAATGAGCAGTTCTTC. Its protein is CASSQPGRSYNEQFF. V is TRBV7-9 and J is TRBJ2-1, with D perhaps matching TRBD1 or TRBD2 (5 bases each). CDR1 and CDR2 from the germline V gene are SEHNR and FQNEAQ (reference sequence). V lost 5 bases, J lost 1 base, and 12 bases lay in between. CDR3 length equals 15 residues.